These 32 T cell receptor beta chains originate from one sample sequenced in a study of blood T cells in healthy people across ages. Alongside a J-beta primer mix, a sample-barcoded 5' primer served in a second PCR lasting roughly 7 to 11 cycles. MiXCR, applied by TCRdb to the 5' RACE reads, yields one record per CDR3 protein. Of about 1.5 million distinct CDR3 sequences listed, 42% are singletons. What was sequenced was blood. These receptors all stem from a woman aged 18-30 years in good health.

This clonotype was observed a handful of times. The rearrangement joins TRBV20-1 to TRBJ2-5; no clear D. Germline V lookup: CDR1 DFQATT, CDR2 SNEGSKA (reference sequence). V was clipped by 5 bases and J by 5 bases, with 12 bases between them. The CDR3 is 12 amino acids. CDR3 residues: CSAGDLWETQYF. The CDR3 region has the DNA TGCAGTGCTGGCGACCTCTGGGAGACCCAGTACTTC.

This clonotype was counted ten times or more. The CDR3, as DNA: TGTGCCAGCAGCTTCGAGATGAAACTGTTTTTT. Translating it yields CASSFEMKLFF. This chain joins TRBV7-9 and TRBJ1-4; D gene unclear. The CDR3 length is 11 residues. Looked up from germline, CDR1 is SEHNR and CDR2 is FQNEAQ (reference sequence). The V end was cut by 3 bases, the J end by 11 bases, with 7 bases between.

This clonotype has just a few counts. This CDR3 reads CASSPSNRGQDNEQFF. CDR3 coding DNA: TGCGCCAGCAGCCCGTCCAACAGGGGGCAGGACAATGAGCAGTTCTTC. The V call is TRBV5-1, the J call TRBJ2-1, with TRBD1 identical over 9 bases. This CDR3 spans 16 amino acids. The V and J ends lost 4 bases and 5 bases, in that order; junction bases with no gene match: 10. From germline, CDR1 is SGHRS and CDR2 YFSETQ.

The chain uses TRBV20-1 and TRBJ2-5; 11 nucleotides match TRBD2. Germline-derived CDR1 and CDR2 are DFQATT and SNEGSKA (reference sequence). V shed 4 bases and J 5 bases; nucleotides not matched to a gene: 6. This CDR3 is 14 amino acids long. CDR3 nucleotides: TGCAGTGCTAAGATAGCGGGAGGGTTGGAGACCCAGTACTTC. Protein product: CSAKIAGGLETQYF.

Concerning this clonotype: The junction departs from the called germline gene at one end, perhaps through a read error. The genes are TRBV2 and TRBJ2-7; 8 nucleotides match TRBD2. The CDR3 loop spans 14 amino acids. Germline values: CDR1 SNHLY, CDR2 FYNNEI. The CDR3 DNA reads TGTGCCAGCAGCTCGGGACTAGACTTCTACAAGCAGTACTTC. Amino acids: CASSSGLDFYKQYF. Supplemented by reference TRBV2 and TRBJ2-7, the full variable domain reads EPEVTQTPSHQVTQMGQEVILRCVPISNHLYFYWYRQILGQKVEFLVSFYNNEISEKSEIFDDQFSVERPDGSNFTLKIRSTKLEDSAMYFCASSSGLDFYKQYFGPGTRLTVT.

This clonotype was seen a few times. CDR3 loop: CASSLGRRSTDTQYF. The CDR3 DNA reads as TGTGCCAGCAGCCTGGGCAGGAGGAGCACAGATACGCAGTATTTT. This chain joins TRBV3-1 and TRBJ2-3; a possible D gene is TRBD2 (5 bases). Germline V CDR1 and CDR2: LGHDT, YNNKEL (reference sequence). The CDR3 contains 15 residues. The V end was cut by 4 bases, the J end by 0 bases, with 11 bases between.

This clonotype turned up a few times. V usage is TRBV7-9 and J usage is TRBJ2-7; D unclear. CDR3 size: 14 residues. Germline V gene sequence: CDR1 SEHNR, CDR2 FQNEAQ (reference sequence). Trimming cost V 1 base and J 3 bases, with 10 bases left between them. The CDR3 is CASSLGFGVYEQYF. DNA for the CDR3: TGTGCCAGCAGCTTAGGGTTTGGGGTCTACGAGCAGTACTTC.

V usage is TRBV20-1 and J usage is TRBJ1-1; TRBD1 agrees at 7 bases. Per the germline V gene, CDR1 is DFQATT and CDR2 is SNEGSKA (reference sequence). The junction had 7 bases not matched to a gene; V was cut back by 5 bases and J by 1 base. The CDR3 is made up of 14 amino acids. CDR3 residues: CSAYETGRNTEAFF. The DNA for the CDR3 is TGCAGTGCTTATGAGACAGGGCGGAACACTGAAGCTTTCTTT.

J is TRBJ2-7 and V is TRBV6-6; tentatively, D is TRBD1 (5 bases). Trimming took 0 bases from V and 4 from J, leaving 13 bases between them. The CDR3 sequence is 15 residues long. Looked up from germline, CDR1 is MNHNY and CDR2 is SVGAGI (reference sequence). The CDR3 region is CASSYSHSAGYEQYF. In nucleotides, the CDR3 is TGTGCCAGCAGTTACTCTCACAGCGCAGGGTACGAGCAGTACTTC.

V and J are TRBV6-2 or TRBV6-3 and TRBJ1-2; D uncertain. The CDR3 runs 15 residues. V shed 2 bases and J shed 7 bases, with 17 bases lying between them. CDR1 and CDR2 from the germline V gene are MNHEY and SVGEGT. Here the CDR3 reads CASSYSGSRQLGYTF. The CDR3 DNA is TGTGCCAGCAGTTACAGTGGATCGCGGCAGCTTGGCTACACCTTC.

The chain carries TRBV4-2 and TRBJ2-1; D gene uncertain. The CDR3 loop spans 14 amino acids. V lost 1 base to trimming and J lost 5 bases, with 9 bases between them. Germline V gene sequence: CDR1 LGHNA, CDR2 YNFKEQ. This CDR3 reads CASSQGDGNNEQFF. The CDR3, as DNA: TGTGCCAGCAGCCAAGGAGATGGAAACAATGAGCAGTTCTTC.

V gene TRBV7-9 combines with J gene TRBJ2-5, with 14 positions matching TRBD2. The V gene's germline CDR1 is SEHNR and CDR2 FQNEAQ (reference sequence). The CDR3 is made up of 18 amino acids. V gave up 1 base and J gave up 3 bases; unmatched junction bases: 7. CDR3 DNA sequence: TGTGCCAGCAGCTTAGGGCGACTAGCGGGAGGGCTAAAAGAGACCCAGTACTTC. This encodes CASSLGRLAGGLKETQYF.

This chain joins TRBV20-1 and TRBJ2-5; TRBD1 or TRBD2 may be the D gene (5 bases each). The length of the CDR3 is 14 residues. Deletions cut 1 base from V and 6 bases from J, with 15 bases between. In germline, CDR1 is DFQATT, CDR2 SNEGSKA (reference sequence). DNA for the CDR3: TGCAGTGCTAGAGTTTCGGGGCTAGAAAAGACCCAGTACTTC. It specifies CSARVSGLEKTQYF.

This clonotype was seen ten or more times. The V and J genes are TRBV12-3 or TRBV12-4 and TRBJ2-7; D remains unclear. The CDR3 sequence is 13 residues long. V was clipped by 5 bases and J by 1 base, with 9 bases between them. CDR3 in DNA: TGTGCCAGCAGTCACGGGCCTTCCTACGAGCAGTACTTC. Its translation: CASSHGPSYEQYF.

Here the CDR3 DNA reads TGTGCCAGCAGCCCGTGGAACAGGGGGCGGGATCAGCCCCAGCATTTT. Protein sequence: CASSPWNRGRDQPQHF. The rearrangement joins TRBV28 to TRBJ1-5; 9 bases are a match to TRBD1. V gave up 6 bases and J gave up 5 bases; unmatched junction bases: 11. The CDR3 has 16 residues. The V gene's germline CDR1 is MDHEN and CDR2 SYDVKM. The full variable domain, with the rest looked up from reference TRBV28 and TRBJ1-5, is DVKVTQSSRYLVKRTGEKVFLECVQDMDHENMFWYRQDPGLGLRLIYFSYDVKMKEKGDIPEGYSVSREKKERFSLILESASTNQTSMYLCASSPWNRGRDQPQHFGDGTRLSIL.

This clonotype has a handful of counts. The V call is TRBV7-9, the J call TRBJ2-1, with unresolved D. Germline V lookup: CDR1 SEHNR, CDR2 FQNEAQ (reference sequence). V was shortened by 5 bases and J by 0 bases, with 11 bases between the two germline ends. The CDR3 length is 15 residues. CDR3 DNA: TGTGCCAGCAGCACCTCCAACAGCTCCTACAATGAGCAGTTCTTC. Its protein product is CASSTSNSSYNEQFF.

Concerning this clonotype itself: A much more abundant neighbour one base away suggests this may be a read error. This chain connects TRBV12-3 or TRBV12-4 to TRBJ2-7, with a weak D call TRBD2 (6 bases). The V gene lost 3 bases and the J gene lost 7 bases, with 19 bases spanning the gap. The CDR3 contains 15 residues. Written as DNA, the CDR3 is TGTGCCAGCAGTTTGCGGGACTCCTCCTACAATGAGCAGTACTTC. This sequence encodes CASSLRDSSYNEQYF.

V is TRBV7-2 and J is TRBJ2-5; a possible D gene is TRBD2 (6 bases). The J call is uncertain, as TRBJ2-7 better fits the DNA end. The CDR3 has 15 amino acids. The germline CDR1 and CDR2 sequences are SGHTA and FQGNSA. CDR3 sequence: CTSSTSRVQDHEQYF. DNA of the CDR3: TGTACCAGCAGCACTAGCCGGGTACAGGACCACGAGCAGTACTTC.

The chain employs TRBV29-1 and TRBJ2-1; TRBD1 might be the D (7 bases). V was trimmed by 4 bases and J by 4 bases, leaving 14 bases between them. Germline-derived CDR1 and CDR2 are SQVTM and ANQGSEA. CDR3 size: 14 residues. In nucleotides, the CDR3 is TGCAGCGTTGGGGGCAGGGGGAGGTACAATGAGCAGTTCTTC. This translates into CSVGGRGRYNEQFF.

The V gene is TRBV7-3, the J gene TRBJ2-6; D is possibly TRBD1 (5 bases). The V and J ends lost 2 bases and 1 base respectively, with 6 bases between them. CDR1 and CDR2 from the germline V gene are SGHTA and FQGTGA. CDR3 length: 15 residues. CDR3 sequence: CASSLGQSGANVLTF. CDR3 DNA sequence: TGTGCCAGCAGCTTAGGACAATCTGGGGCCAACGTCCTGACTTTC.

CDR3 coding DNA: TGTGCCAGCAGCACGGGACTAGCAGAGAACACCGGGGAGCTGTTTTTT. Protein: CASSTGLAENTGELFF. The V and J genes are TRBV21-1 and TRBJ2-2; the D call TRBD2 from the table was never checked on the DNA. TRBV21-1 is a known pseudogene. The CDR3 is 16 amino acids.

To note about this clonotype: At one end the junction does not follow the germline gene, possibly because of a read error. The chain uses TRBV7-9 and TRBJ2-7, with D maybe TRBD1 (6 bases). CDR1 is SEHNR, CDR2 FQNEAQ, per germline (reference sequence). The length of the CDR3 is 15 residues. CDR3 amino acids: CAGSLGGRGDYEQYF. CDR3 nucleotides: TGTGCCGGCAGCTTAGGAGGCAGGGGTGACTACGAGCAGTACTTC.

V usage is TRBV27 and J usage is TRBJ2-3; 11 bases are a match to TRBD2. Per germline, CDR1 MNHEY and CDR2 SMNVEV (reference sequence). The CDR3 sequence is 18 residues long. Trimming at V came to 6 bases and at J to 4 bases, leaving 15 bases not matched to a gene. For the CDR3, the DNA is TGTGCCAGCAGAACATGGGCCGATAGCGGGAGGGTAGCAGATACGCAGTATTTT. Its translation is CASRTWADSGRVADTQYF.

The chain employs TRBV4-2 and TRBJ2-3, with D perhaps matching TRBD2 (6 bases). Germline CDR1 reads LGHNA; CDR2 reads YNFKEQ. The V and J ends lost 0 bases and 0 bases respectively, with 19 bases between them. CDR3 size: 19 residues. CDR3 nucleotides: TGTGCCAGCAGCCAAGATGAGGCTGGCGATGGGACTAGCACAGATACGCAGTATTTT. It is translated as CASSQDEAGDGTSTDTQYF.

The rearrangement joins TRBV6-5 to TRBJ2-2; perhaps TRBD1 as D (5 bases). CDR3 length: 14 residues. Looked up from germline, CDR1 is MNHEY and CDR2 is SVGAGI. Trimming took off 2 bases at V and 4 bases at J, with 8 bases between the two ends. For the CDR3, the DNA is TGTGCCAGCAGTTACGCAGACAGCACCGGGGAGCTGTTTTTT. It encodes CASSYADSTGELFF.

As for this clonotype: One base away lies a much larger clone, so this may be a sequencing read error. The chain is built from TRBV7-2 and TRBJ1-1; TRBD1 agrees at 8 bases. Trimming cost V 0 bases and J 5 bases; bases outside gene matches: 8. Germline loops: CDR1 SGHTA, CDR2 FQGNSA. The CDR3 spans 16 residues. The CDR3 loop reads CASSLAPSGGHTEAFF. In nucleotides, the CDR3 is TGTGCCAGCAGCTTAGCGCCGTCAGGGGGCCATACTGAAGCTTTCTTT. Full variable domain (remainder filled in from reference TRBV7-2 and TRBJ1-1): GAGVSQSPSNKVTEKGKDVELRCDPISGHTALYWYRQSLGQGLEFLIYFQGNSAPDKSGLPSDRFSAERTGGSVSTLTIQRTQQEDSAVYLCASSLAPSGGHTEAFFGQGTRLTVV.

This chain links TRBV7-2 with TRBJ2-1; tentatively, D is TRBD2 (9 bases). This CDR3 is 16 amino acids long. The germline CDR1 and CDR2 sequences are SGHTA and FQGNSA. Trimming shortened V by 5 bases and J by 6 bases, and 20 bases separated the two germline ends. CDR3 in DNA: TGTGCCAGCAGCCCAGGGGGCGGGAGGGTCCCCAATGAGCAGTTCTTC. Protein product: CASSPGGGRVPNEQFF.

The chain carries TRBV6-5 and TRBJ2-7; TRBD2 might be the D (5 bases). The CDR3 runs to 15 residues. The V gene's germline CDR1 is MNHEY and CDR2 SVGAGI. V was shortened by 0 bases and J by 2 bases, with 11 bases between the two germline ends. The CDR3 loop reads CASSYSLSGPYEQYF. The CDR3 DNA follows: TGTGCCAGCAGTTACTCGTTGAGCGGACCCTACGAGCAGTACTTC.

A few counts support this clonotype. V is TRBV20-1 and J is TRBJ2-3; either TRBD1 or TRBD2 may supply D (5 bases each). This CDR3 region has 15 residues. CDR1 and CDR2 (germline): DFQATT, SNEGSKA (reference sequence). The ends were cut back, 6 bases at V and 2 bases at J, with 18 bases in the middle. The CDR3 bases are TGCAGTGCCCTAAGTGGCCGGGGCCTCACAGATACGCAGTATTTT. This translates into CSALSGRGLTDTQYF.

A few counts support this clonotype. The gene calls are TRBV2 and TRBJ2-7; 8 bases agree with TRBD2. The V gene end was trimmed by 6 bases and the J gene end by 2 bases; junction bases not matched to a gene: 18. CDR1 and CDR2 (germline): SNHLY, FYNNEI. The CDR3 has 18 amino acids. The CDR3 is CASRKNPNELAVPYEQYF. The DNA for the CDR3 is TGTGCCAGCAGAAAAAACCCAAATGAACTAGCGGTACCCTACGAGCAGTACTTC.

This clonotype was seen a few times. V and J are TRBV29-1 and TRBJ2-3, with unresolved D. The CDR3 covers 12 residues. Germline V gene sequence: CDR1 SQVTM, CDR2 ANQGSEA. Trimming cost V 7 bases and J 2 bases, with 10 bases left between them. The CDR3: CSASNFTDTQYF. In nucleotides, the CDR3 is TGCAGCGCCTCCAATTTCACAGATACGCAGTATTTT.

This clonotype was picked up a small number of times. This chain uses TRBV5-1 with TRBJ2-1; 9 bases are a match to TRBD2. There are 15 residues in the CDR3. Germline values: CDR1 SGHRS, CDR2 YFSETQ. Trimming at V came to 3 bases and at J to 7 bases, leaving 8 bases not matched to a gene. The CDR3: CASSSIAGVGNEQFF. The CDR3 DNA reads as TGCGCCAGCAGCTCCATAGCGGGGGTGGGGAATGAGCAGTTCTTC.